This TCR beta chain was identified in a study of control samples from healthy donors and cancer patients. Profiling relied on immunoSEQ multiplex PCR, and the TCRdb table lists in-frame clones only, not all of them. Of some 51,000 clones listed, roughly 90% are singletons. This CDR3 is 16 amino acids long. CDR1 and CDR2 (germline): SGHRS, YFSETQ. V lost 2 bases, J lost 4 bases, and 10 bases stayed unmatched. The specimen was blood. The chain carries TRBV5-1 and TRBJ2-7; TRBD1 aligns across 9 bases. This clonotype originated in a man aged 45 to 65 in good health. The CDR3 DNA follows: TGCGCCAGCAGCTTAGCTCCCGGGACAGGGATTTACGAGCAGTACTTC. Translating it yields CASSLAPGTGIYEQYF.